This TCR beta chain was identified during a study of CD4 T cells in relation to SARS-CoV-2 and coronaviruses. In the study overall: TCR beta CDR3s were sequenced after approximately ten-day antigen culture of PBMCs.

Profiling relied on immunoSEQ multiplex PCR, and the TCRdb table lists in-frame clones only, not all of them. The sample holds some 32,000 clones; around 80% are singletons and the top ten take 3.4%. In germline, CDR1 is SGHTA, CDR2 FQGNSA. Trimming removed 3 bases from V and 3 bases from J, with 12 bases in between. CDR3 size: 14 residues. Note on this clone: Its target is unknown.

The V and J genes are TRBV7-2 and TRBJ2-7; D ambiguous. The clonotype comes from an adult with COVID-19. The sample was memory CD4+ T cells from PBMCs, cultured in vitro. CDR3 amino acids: CASSLGGMSYEQYF. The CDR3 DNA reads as TGTGCCAGCAGCTTGGGCGGTATGAGCTACGAGCAGTACTTC.